This T cell receptor beta chain was retrieved from a study of monozygotic twins with inflammatory bowel disease. UMIs with a 6-nucleotide sample barcode were added by template switching. Nested amplification of TCRalpha and TCRbeta cDNA involved two PCRs of approximately 16 and 10 cycles. From its re-call of the 5' RACE reads, TCRdb lists each CDR3 protein once, without DNA. The sample table includes nearly 450,000 distinct CDR3 sequences. One blood sample of 2.5 ml was taken from each donor. This TCR was sampled from a human donor with ulcerative colitis or Crohn's disease, or a healthy co-twin of an affected twin (not recorded which). The specimen was blood.

The CDR3 reads CASLRSGTANYGYTF. This chain uses TRBV7-2 with TRBJ1-2; the TRBD1 assignment by TCRdb is unverifiable without DNA. Germline V gene data show CDR1 as SGHTA and CDR2 as FQGNSA. The CDR3 loop spans 15 amino acids.